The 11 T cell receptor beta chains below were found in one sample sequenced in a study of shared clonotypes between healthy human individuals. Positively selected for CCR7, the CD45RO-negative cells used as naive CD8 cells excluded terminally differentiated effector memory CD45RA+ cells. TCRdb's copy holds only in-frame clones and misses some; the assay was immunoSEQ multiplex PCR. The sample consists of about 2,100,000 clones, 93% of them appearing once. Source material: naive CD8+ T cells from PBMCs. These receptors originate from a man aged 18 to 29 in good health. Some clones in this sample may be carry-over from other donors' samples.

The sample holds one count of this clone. CDR3 loop: CASSQDRWDHSRKAFF. The CDR3 DNA follows: TGCGCCAGCAGCCAAGATCGGTGGGATCACTCGAGGAAAGCTTTCTTT. The chain links TRBV4-3 to TRBJ1-1; D not resolved. Trimming shortened V by 0 bases and J by 9 bases, and 20 bases separated the two germline ends. The CDR3 consists of 16 residues. CDR1 is LGHNA and CDR2 is YSLEER in the germline V gene.

The CDR3 here is CASSPGPGPSYEQYF. The DNA of the CDR3 is TGTGCCAGCAGCCCCGGGCCAGGGCCTTCCTACGAGCAGTACTTC. The chain carries TRBV9 and TRBJ2-7; TRBD1 might be the D (5 bases). In germline, CDR1 is SGDLS, CDR2 YYNGEE. The CDR3 is 15 amino acids. V was pared by 4 bases and J by 1 base, with 15 bases between. The full variable domain, completed using reference TRBV9 and TRBJ2-7, is DSGVTQTPKHLITATGQRVTLRCSPRSGDLSVYWYQQSLDQGLQFLIQYYNGEERAKGNILERFSAQQFPDLHSELNLSSLELGDSALYFCASSPGPGPSYEQYFGPGTRLTVT.

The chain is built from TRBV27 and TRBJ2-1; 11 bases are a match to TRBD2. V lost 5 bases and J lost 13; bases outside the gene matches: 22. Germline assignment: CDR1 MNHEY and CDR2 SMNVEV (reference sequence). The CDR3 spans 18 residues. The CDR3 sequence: CASSLLKPAYPTSGTQFF. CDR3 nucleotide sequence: TGTGCCAGCAGTCTTCTAAAACCCGCCTACCCGACTAGCGGGACCCAGTTCTTC.

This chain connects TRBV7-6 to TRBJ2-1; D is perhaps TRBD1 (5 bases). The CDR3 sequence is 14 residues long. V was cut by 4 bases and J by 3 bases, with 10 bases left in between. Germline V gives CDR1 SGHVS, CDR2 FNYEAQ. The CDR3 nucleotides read TGTGCCAGCAGCTCCCCGGACAACTACAATGAGCAGTTCTTC. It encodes CASSSPDNYNEQFF.

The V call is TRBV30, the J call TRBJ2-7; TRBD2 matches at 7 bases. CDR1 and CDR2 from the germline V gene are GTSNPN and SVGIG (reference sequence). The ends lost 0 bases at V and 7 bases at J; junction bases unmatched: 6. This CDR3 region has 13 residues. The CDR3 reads CAWSVGGSGEQYF. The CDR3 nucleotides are TGTGCCTGGAGTGTGGGGGGGTCAGGGGAGCAGTACTTC. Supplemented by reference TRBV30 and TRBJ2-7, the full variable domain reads SQTIHQWPATLVQPVGSPLSLECTVEGTSNPNLYWYRQAAGRGLQLLFYSVGIGQISSEVPQNLSASRPQDRQFILSSKKLLLSDSGFYLCAWSVGGSGEQYFGPGTRLTVT.

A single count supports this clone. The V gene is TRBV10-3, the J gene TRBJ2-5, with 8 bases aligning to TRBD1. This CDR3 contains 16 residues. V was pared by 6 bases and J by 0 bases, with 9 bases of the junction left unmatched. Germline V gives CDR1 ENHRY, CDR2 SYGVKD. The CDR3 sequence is CAIRDGQGEYQETQYF. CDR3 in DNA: TGTGCCATCAGGGACGGACAGGGCGAGTACCAAGAGACCCAGTACTTC.

CDR3 DNA sequence: TGTGCCAGCAGTTACTCGATTCCGAGCAATCAGCCCCAGCATTTT. Translating gives CASSYSIPSNQPQHF. The rearrangement joins TRBV6-6 to TRBJ1-5; D gene unclear. Germline-derived CDR1 and CDR2 are MNHNY and SVGAGI (reference sequence). The CDR3 totals 15 residues. Between the trimmed V and J ends, which lost 0 bases and 1 base, there was a span of 7 bases.

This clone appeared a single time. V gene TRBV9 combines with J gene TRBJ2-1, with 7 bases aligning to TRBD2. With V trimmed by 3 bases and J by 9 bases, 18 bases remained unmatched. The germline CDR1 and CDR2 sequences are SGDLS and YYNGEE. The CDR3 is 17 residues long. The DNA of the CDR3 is TGTGCCAGCAGCGCCCATGGGGGGGGACTAACCCCCGGTGAGCAGTTCTTC. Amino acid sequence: CASSAHGGGLTPGEQFF. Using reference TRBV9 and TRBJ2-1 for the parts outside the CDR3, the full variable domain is DSGVTQTPKHLITATGQRVTLRCSPRSGDLSVYWYQQSLDQGLQFLIQYYNGEERAKGNILERFSAQQFPDLHSELNLSSLELGDSALYFCASSAHGGGLTPGEQFFGPGTRLTVL.

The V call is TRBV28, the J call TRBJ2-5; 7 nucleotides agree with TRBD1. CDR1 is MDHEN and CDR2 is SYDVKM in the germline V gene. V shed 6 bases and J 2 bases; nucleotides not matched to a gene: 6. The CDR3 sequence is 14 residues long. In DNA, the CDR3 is TGTGCCAGCAGACTAGACAGGGCACAAGAGACCCAGTACTTC. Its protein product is CASRLDRAQETQYF.

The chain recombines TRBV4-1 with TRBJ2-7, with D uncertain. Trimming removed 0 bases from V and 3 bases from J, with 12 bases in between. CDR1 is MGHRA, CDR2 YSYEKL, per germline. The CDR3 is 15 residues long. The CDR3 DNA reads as TGCGCCAGCAGCCAAGAGTCTGGACCGATCTACGAGCAGTACTTC. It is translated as CASSQESGPIYEQYF.

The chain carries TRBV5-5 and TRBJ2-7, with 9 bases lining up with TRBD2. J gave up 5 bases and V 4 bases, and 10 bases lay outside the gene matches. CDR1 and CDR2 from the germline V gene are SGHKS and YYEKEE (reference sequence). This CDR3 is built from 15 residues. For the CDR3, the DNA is TGTGCCAGCAGCATACTTTTAGCGGGAGCCCACGAGCAGTACTTC. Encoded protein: CASSILLAGAHEQYF.